The 19 T cell receptor beta chains listed next were all sequenced from one sample in a study of blood T cells in healthy people across ages. With a J-beta primer mix and a sample-barcoded 5' primer, a second PCR ran about 6 to 11 cycles. Each CDR3 protein is one row after TCRdb ran MiXCR on the 5' RACE reads. The sample gives around 1,100,000 distinct CDR3 sequences, about two fifths of which show up once; roughly 14% is in the top ten. The sequencing input was blood. The receptor source for this set is a man aged 18 to 35 in good health.

The chain uses TRBV20-1 and TRBJ2-7; TRBD1 matches at 8 bases. The V and J ends lost 4 bases and 3 bases, in that order; junction bases with no gene match: 8. This CDR3 contains 14 residues. CDR1 DFQATT and CDR2 SNEGSKA come from the germline V gene (reference sequence). The CDR3: CSAKGQATGYEQYF. CDR3 coding DNA: TGCAGTGCTAAGGGACAGGCGACCGGCTACGAGCAGTACTTC.

This clonotype has a handful of counts. This chain uses TRBV7-9 with TRBJ2-1, with 10 bases identical to TRBD2. J lost 9 bases, V lost 3 bases, and 8 bases had no gene match. The CDR3 runs 15 residues. CDR1 is SEHNR and CDR2 is FQNEAQ in the germline V gene (reference sequence). The CDR3 protein is CASSFWASGGTEQFF. The CDR3 nucleotides read TGTGCCAGCAGCTTTTGGGCTAGCGGGGGTACTGAGCAGTTCTTC.

This rearrangement joins TRBV13 to TRBJ2-5; a weak D match, TRBD1 (7 bases). Near its end, the DNA agrees better with TRBJ2-7, so the J call may be wrong. CDR3 size: 17 residues. Per germline, CDR1 PRHDT and CDR2 FYEKMQ (reference sequence). The CDR3 DNA reads as TGTGCCAGCAGCTCAGTGGGAGGTCCAGGGGGATTCTACGAGCAGTACTTC. Residues: CASSSVGGPGGFYEQYF.

This clonotype was seen a handful of times. The chain employs TRBV4-3 and TRBJ1-2; D is perhaps TRBD1 (6 bases). The germline CDR1 and CDR2 sequences are LGHNA and YSLEER. The V gene lost 3 bases and the J gene lost 4 bases, with 18 bases spanning the gap. CDR3 length: 16 residues. The CDR3 DNA reads as TGCGCCAGCAGCCAGGGACGAGCACGGACAGTCTATGGCTACACCTTC. Amino acids: CASSQGRARTVYGYTF.

The chain uses TRBV7-9 and TRBJ1-2; D gene unclear. V was shortened by 4 bases and J by 3 bases, with 12 bases between the two germline ends. The CDR3 loop spans 14 amino acids. The germline V gene encodes CDR1 SEHNR and CDR2 FQNEAQ (reference sequence). CDR3 nucleotides: TGTGCCAGCAGCTCAACCGACGGCCACTATGGCTACACCTTC. It yields the protein CASSSTDGHYGYTF.

The chain combines TRBV5-1 with TRBJ2-5; D gene unclear. V was shortened by 5 bases and J by 1 base, with 9 bases between the two germline ends. There are 13 residues in the CDR3. Per germline, CDR1 SGHRS and CDR2 YFSETQ. CDR3 in DNA: TGCGCCAGCAGAGAGGCGGTCCAAGAGACCCAGTACTTC. This sequence encodes CASREAVQETQYF.

This clonotype was seen only a few times. The CDR3 sequence: CASSEGPADYGYTF. CDR3 DNA sequence: TGCGCCAGCAGTGAGGGACCCGCGGACTATGGCTACACCTTC. The chain links TRBV10-2 to TRBJ1-2, with D uncertain. CDR1 and CDR2 (germline): WSHSY, SAAADI. The CDR3 spans 14 residues. V was cut by 2 bases and J by 3 bases, with 10 bases left in between.

A few counts support this clonotype. J is TRBJ2-1 and V is TRBV28; 9 nucleotides match TRBD1. The J call is uncertain, as TRBJ2-7 better fits the DNA end. This CDR3 comprises 14 residues. Germline loops: CDR1 MDHEN, CDR2 SYDVKM. DNA for the CDR3: TGTGCCAGCACCTCGGGACAGGGTTACAATGAGCAGTACTTC. As protein: CASTSGQGYNEQYF.

The V call is TRBV7-2, the J call TRBJ2-5; TRBD2 is a possible D gene (6 bases). The J call may be faulty, since TRBJ2-7 better matches the DNA end. CDR1 is SGHTA, CDR2 FQGNSA, per germline. The CDR3 runs to 16 residues. The DNA of the CDR3 is TGTGCCAGCAGCTCGGTTGGGGGGTGGACAAACTACGAGCAGTACTTC. This gives the protein CASSSVGGWTNYEQYF.

V usage is TRBV4-1 and J usage is TRBJ1-1, with 7 positions matching TRBD1. The ends lost 0 bases at V and 4 bases at J; junction bases unmatched: 5. Germline CDR1 is MGHRA and CDR2 is YSYEKL. The CDR3 loop spans 15 amino acids. CDR3 in amino acids: CASSQEGTGVTEAFF. CDR3 DNA sequence: TGCGCCAGCAGCCAAGAAGGCACAGGGGTCACTGAAGCTTTCTTT.

The rearrangement joins TRBV6-5 to TRBJ1-3; 9 bases are a match to TRBD1. Germline loops: CDR1 MNHEY, CDR2 SVGAGI. Losses at the gene ends were 5 bases for V and 8 bases for J; bases not matched to a gene: 10. The CDR3 length is 15 residues. The CDR3 DNA follows: TGTGCCAGCAGTCCAGGGACAGGGAGCTCTTACACCATATATTTT. Protein sequence: CASSPGTGSSYTIYF.

This clonotype turned up a few times. The rearrangement joins TRBV9 to TRBJ1-2; 8 bases are shared with TRBD1. The CDR3 sequence is 13 residues long. Germline-derived CDR1 and CDR2 are SGDLS and YYNGEE. Trimming removed 2 bases from V and 3 bases from J; junction bases left unmatched: 0. In nucleotides, the CDR3 is TGTGCCAGCAGCGTGGACAGGGACTATGGCTACACCTTC. Its protein product is CASSVDRDYGYTF.

This clonotype has only a few counts. The chain is built from TRBV6-2 or TRBV6-3 and TRBJ2-3, with TRBD2 matching over 10 bases. Trimming removed 7 bases from V and 1 base from J; junction bases left unmatched: 2. Germline V lookup: CDR1 MNHEY, CDR2 SVGEGT. The length of the CDR3 is 14 residues. The CDR3 spells CASTTSGRTDTQYF. The CDR3 DNA follows: TGTGCCAGCACGACTAGCGGGCGCACAGATACGCAGTATTTT.

The CDR3, as DNA: TGTGCCAGCAGTCCCGGGACTTCTAGAAACACCATATATTTT. This sequence encodes CASSPGTSRNTIYF. The chain couples TRBV27 to TRBJ1-3, with TRBD1 as a possible D gene (5 bases). The CDR3 covers 14 residues. The germline V gene has CDR1 MNHEY and CDR2 SMNVEV (reference sequence). V lost 5 bases and J lost 5, with 13 bases in between.

The chain uses TRBV20-1 and TRBJ2-4; TRBD1 matches at 9 bases. The DNA matches TRBJ2-7 better at its end, which makes the J call doubtful. CDR1 and CDR2 (germline): DFQATT, SNEGSKA (reference sequence). This CDR3 region has 15 residues. The CDR3 region is CSARDLGQGSHEQYF. In nucleotides, the CDR3 is TGCAGTGCTAGAGACTTGGGACAGGGAAGCCACGAGCAGTACTTC.

This clonotype was detected a few times. V usage is TRBV24-1 and J usage is TRBJ2-3; 9 bases are shared with TRBD1. The germline gives CDR1 KGHDR, CDR2 SFDVKD. J lost 3 bases, V lost 4 bases, and 7 bases had no gene match. The CDR3 sequence is 16 residues long. The chain's CDR3 is CATSEEGQGLTDTQYF. The CDR3 DNA reads TGTGCCACCAGTGAGGAAGGACAGGGGTTGACAGATACGCAGTATTTT.

This clonotype has at least ten counts. The chain recombines TRBV6-2 or TRBV6-3 with TRBJ2-1; maybe TRBD2 (5 bases). CDR1 MNHEY and CDR2 SVGEGT come from the germline V gene. This CDR3 is built from 15 residues. Deletions cut 7 bases from V and 7 bases from J, with 20 bases between. The CDR3 here is CASTHTRVTGNEQFF. CDR3 sequence (DNA): TGTGCCAGCACCCATACGCGGGTAACGGGTAATGAGCAGTTCTTC.

This clonotype was detected only a few times. The rearrangement links TRBV29-1 to TRBJ2-1; 8 bases match TRBD2. The CDR3 consists of 13 residues. V lost 7 bases to trimming and J lost 8 bases; unmatched junction nucleotides: 10. From germline, CDR1 is SQVTM and CDR2 ANQGSEA. In nucleotides, the CDR3 is TGCAGCGCCGGGGTTAGCGGGGCCCATGAGCAGTTCTTC. Translation gives CSAGVSGAHEQFF.

The J gene is TRBJ2-3, the V gene TRBV7-2, with a possible D match to TRBD2 (7 bases). Germline V gives CDR1 SGHTA, CDR2 FQGNSA. CDR3 length equals 14 residues. The V end lost 5 bases, the J end lost 2 bases, and 11 bases lay between the germline ends. CDR3 sequence (DNA): TGTGCCAGCAGCGCCGCGGGGGCCACAGATACGCAGTATTTT. Its protein product is CASSAAGATDTQYF.